These 5 T cell receptor beta chains share one sample of origin, sequenced in a study of blood T cells in healthy people across ages. Alongside a J-beta primer mix, a sample-barcoded 5' primer served in a second PCR lasting about 7 to 11 cycles. TCRdb redid the calling of the 5' RACE reads with MiXCR, one entry per CDR3 protein. Among 1.8 million or so distinct CDR3 sequences listed, approximately 40% were seen once. Sequencing was done on a sample of blood. The receptors come from a human donor in good health.

The chain joins TRBV15 to TRBJ2-5, with D unclear. The CDR3 runs 12 residues. Germline assignment: CDR1 LNHNV and CDR2 YYDKDF (reference sequence). V was pared by 5 bases and J by 4 bases, with 8 bases between. The CDR3 spells CATSFGRETQYF. In nucleotides, the CDR3 is TGTGCCACCAGCTTCGGACGAGAGACCCAGTACTTC.

The table lists this clonotype with a few counts. The J gene is TRBJ2-7, the V gene TRBV25-1; D may be TRBD1 (6 bases). The CDR3 extends over 16 amino acids. The ends were cut back, 2 bases at V and 1 base at J, with 15 bases in the middle. Germline lookup yields CDR1 MGHDK and CDR2 SYGVNS. CDR3 in amino acids: CASSEEGTQISYEQYF. In nucleotides, the CDR3 is TGTGCCAGCAGTGAAGAGGGGACACAAATTTCCTACGAGCAGTACTTC.

The CDR3 DNA sequence: TGTGCCAGCTCACCACCGACGGGGAGGACCTACAATGAGCAGTTCTTC. Protein product: CASSPPTGRTYNEQFF. J is TRBJ2-1 and V is TRBV18, with TRBD2 as a possible D gene (6 bases). This CDR3 has 16 residues. Looked up from germline, CDR1 is KGHSH and CDR2 is LQKENI. Trimming left V 0 bases short and J 2 bases short, with 11 bases between.

Details on this clonotype: An end of the junction does not agree with germline; a read error may underlie this. This chain uses TRBV3-1 with TRBJ2-7; D is unclear. The length of the CDR3 is 16 residues. Germline assignment: CDR1 LGHDT and CDR2 YNNKEL (reference sequence). In DNA form, the CDR3 reads TGTGGCAGCAGCCCTGGTTTGGCGGCAGGAACCTACGAGCAGTACTTC. Residues: CGSSPGLAAGTYEQYF.

The chain couples TRBV7-2 to TRBJ2-7, with D possibly matching TRBD2 (6 bases). Germline V CDR1 and CDR2: SGHTA, FQGNSA. The CDR3 runs 15 residues. With 3 bases removed from V and 5 bases from J, the gap between germline ends came to 17 bases. CDR3 region: CASSLRLAGRDEQYF. In DNA form, the CDR3 reads TGTGCCAGCAGCTTGAGGTTGGCGGGGCGGGACGAGCAGTACTTC.